This T cell receptor (beta chain) comes out of a study of molecular identifiers for immune sequencing clone quantification. This clonotype was seen more than once but under ten times. Its antigen is not known. Findings and caveats of the study: Naive cells had under 1% of molecules in clones above 20 RNA copies, effectors over 99%.

The bulk TCR libraries were made with methods described before and with listed TCR primers. TCRdb processed the PCR reads anew with MiXCR; each CDR3 protein has one entry. The sample consists of tens of thousands of distinct CDR3 sequences, 25% of them appearing once. Each library that profiled naive CD8 cells came from roughly 18,000 to 920,000 sorted cells with 10%, 30% or 50% RNA. Germline-derived CDR1 and CDR2 are DFQATT and SNEGSKA (reference sequence). The CDR3 length is 15 residues. V was clipped by 6 bases and J by 1 base; unmatched bases: 10. The TCR sequence derives from a human donor in good health. Some libraries in this study had Jurkat cell RNA spiked in. The sequenced sample was naive CD8+ T cells from blood, with Jurkat cell RNA spiked in. Subset here: FACS-sorted CD8+CD4-CCR7+CD45RA+ naive T cells. The V and J genes are TRBV20-1 and TRBJ2-7; 9 bases agree with TRBD2. CDR3 nucleotides: TGCAGTGCCAACCCCCGGACTAGCGAGTCCTACGAGCAGTACTTC. Protein product: CSANPRTSESYEQYF.